This is a list of T cell receptor beta chains from one sample in a study of cytomegalovirus exposure and HLA in healthy donors. Generated by immunoSEQ multiplex PCR, the TCRdb table keeps only in-frame clones and is missing some. This sample carries 150,000 to 200,000 clones, more than 70% of them seen once, and the ten largest clones take 1.1%. The sample taken for sequencing was PBMCs. The receptors here all came from a woman between 40 and 50 years old in good health and CMV-seronegative. The CDR3 runs from the conserved cysteine through the conserved F or W. Rows give clone size only sometimes, using once, few, many, or a class for an expanded clone.

clone_size	v_call	j_call	cdr3_aa
few	TRBV19	TRBJ1-1	CASSISVRRKNTEAFF
.	TRBV12-5	TRBJ2-7	CASVRAGGPNEQYF
.	TRBV5-1	TRBJ1-4	CASSQDYGTGGPKLFF
.	TRBV4-1	TRBJ1-1	CASSQDGTGDTEAFF
.	TRBV29-1	TRBJ2-3	CSGATSGTDTQYF
.	TRBV30	TRBJ1-4	CARQQGAGEKLFF
.	TRBV19	TRBJ1-4	CASSTWTPDEKLFF
.	TRBV6-1	TRBJ1-5	CASRLSESEQPQHF
.	TRBV27	TRBJ2-1	CASSIAGGWDEQFF
.	TRBV6-4	TRBJ1-4	CASSEGRGSIDEKLFF
.	TRBV19	TRBJ1-2	CASSPGTGDPSYDGYTF
few	TRBV28	TRBJ2-4	CASSHGLAGAKNIQYF
.	TRBV27	TRBJ2-3	CASSSRQQFVTDTQYF
.	TRBV7-2	TRBJ1-2	CASSLEIGQDYGYTF
few	TRBV11-2	TRBJ2-5	CASSGASGTWTETQYF
.	TRBV6-5	TRBJ1-2	CASSSATGAWGYTF
.	TRBV11-1	TRBJ2-1	CASSLGPAGGKGYNEQFF
.	TRBV7-2	TRBJ1-2	CASSLGTGITNYGYTF
.	TRBV30	TRBJ1-2	CAWSLQGDGYTF
.	TRBV5-5	TRBJ1-2	CASNPGQGVYGYTF
once	TRBV10-3	TRBJ1-1	CAIRTAQNTEAFF
.	TRBV7-2	TRBJ2-7	CASSSNRANYEQYF
few	TRBV5-1	.	CASSLFSWAGERDGEQYF
few	TRBV7-9	TRBJ1-2	CASSSGWGMGYGYTF
.	TRBV6-1	TRBJ1-2	CAVSGGANYGYTF
.	TRBV6-6	TRBJ2-3	CASSYRGTDTQYF
.	TRBV6-6	TRBJ1-1	CASSTSTTEAFF
.	TRBV4-3	TRBJ2-1	CASSQGLAGGPGNEQFF
.	TRBV19	TRBJ1-3	CASSPQGNTIYF
.	TRBV19	TRBJ1-1	CASSIALNTEAFF
.	TRBV7-2	TRBJ2-1	CASSPSGSSYNEQFF
.	TRBV6-5	TRBJ1-1	CASYQPGSEAFF
once	TRBV2	TRBJ1-1	CASSVSGTENTEAFF
.	TRBV9	TRBJ2-5	CASSALLAGDQETQYF
.	TRBV5-4	TRBJ1-2	CASSPPGDGYTF
once	TRBV5-4	TRBJ2-3	CASSLVGRRADTQYF
.	TRBV7-9	TRBJ1-2	CSSSLAFRAGYTF
.	TRBV10-3	TRBJ1-1	CAISGRQGAVTEAFF
once	TRBV7-2	TRBJ2-3	CASSLGGLAGDTQYF
.	TRBV19	TRBJ1-3	CASSIGGTGNTIYF
.	TRBV7-2	TRBJ2-7	CASSLVSVQQGSYEQYF
.	TRBV4-1	TRBJ2-7	CASSRLLAGDARQYF
.	TRBV5-1	TRBJ1-1	CASSRSGGANTEAFF
.	TRBV6-6	TRBJ1-5	CASSYRQGVQPQHF
.	TRBV5-4	TRBJ1-1	CASSRVVRENTEAFF